These 11 T cell receptor beta chains came from one sample sequenced in a study of T cell repertoires in cytomegalovirus infection. TCRdb independently ran MiXCR on the reads; one entry per CDR3 protein. The repertoire holds 360,000 or so distinct CDR3 sequences, approximately 35% seen once, with roughly 14% in the top ten. These TCRs' antigens remain unknown. The sample here was cultured PBMCs, taken from culture after CMV antigen stimulation. Source of these receptors: a human donor in good health (CMV status not recorded). Some clones in this sample may be carry-over from other donors' samples.

This clonotype turned up a few times. The V call is TRBV7-9, the J call TRBJ2-3; unclear D gene. CDR3 length: 15 amino acids. The V and J ends lost 5 bases and 3 bases respectively, with 15 bases between them. Germline CDR1 and CDR2: SEHNR and FQNEAQ (reference sequence). As DNA, the CDR3 is TGTGCCAGCAGCCTCCGGGCCCCCCTGACAGATACGCAGTATTTT. Its protein is CASSLRAPLTDTQYF. Filled out from reference TRBV7-9 and TRBJ2-3, the complete variable domain reads DTGVSQNPRHKITKRGQNVTFRCDPISEHNRLYWYRQTLGQGPEFLTYFQNEAQLEKSRLLSDRFSAERPKGSFSTLEIQRTEQGDSAMYLCASSLRAPLTDTQYFGPGTRLTVL.

This clonotype has a handful of counts. The rearrangement joins TRBV7-9 to TRBJ2-7, with D uncertain. V was cut by 6 bases and J by 1 base, with 10 bases left in between. Germline lookup yields CDR1 SEHNR and CDR2 FQNEAQ (reference sequence). The CDR3 runs to 13 residues. CDR3 in amino acids: CASRSAGSYEQYF. The CDR3 nucleotides read TGTGCCAGCAGATCCGCCGGGTCCTACGAGCAGTACTTC. Using reference TRBV7-9 and TRBJ2-7 for the parts outside the CDR3, the full variable domain is DTGVSQNPRHKITKRGQNVTFRCDPISEHNRLYWYRQTLGQGPEFLTYFQNEAQLEKSRLLSDRFSAERPKGSFSTLEIQRTEQGDSAMYLCASRSAGSYEQYFGPGTRLTVT.

The table lists this clonotype with many counts. The genes are TRBV7-2 and TRBJ2-1; the match to TRBD2 covers 15 bases. The CDR3 runs 19 residues. The germline V gene encodes CDR1 SGHTA and CDR2 FQGNSA. J gave up 0 bases and V 5 bases, and 8 bases lay outside the gene matches. This CDR3 reads CASSLGLAGGTSSYNEQFF. The CDR3, as DNA: TGTGCCAGCAGCCTTGGACTAGCGGGAGGGACGAGCTCCTACAATGAGCAGTTCTTC.

The CDR3 reads CASGPNGALNTEAFF. The CDR3 nucleotides are TGTGCCAGCGGCCCCAACGGGGCTTTGAACACTGAAGCTTTCTTT. The chain recombines TRBV11-1 with TRBJ1-1; D is perhaps TRBD1 (5 bases). The CDR3 loop spans 15 amino acids. V was trimmed by 8 bases and J by 0 bases, leaving 16 bases between them. CDR1 SGHAT and CDR2 FQDESV come from the germline V gene (reference sequence).

This clonotype showed up just a few times. V usage is TRBV6-6 and J usage is TRBJ2-1; D ambiguous. Germline V CDR1 and CDR2: MNHNY, SVGAGI (reference sequence). The CDR3 loop spans 16 amino acids. The V and J ends lost 0 bases and 0 bases respectively, with 9 bases between them. The CDR3: CASSYSRPGSYNEQFF. The CDR3 bases are TGTGCCAGCAGTTACTCGCGGCCAGGCTCCTACAATGAGCAGTTCTTC.

The chain joins TRBV5-1 to TRBJ1-1; 8 bases are shared with TRBD1. V trimming: 4 bases; J trimming: 7 bases; junction bases outside the gene matches: 9. This CDR3 has 14 residues. The V gene's germline CDR1 is SGHRS and CDR2 YFSETQ. DNA for the CDR3: TGCGCCAGCAGCCAATTGACAGGGGAAGTTGAAGCTTTCTTT. Its protein is CASSQLTGEVEAFF.

This clonotype has just a few counts. The chain recombines TRBV5-1 with TRBJ2-2, with 11 bases that match TRBD1. Per germline, CDR1 SGHRS and CDR2 YFSETQ. The CDR3 is 14 residues long. The J segment lost 5 bases and the V segment lost 4 bases, leaving 1 base of the junction unmatched. Here the CDR3 reads CASSRDRGTGELFF. CDR3 coding DNA: TGCGCCAGCAGCCGGGACAGGGGGACCGGGGAGCTGTTTTTT.

The V gene is TRBV7-9, the J gene TRBJ2-7, with D possibly being TRBD1 (6 bases). Deletions cut 5 bases from V and 7 bases from J, with 15 bases between. Looked up from germline, CDR1 is SEHNR and CDR2 is FQNEAQ (reference sequence). This CDR3 comprises 13 residues. The CDR3 spells CASSPGVLGEQYV. The CDR3, as DNA: TGTGCCAGCAGCCCAGGGGTTTTGGGTGAGCAGTACGTC.

The chain uses TRBV12-3 or TRBV12-4 and TRBJ2-7; 9 bases agree with TRBD2. CDR3 length equals 15 residues. The ends lost 5 bases at V and 3 bases at J; junction bases unmatched: 8. Here the CDR3 DNA reads TGTGCCAGCAGTGTTAGCGGGAGCGGGAGCTACGAGCAGTACTTC. This encodes CASSVSGSGSYEQYF.

The genes are TRBV2 and TRBJ2-1, with 7 nucleotides matching TRBD1. Germline CDR1 and CDR2: SNHLY and FYNNEI. The CDR3 runs 17 residues. After removal of 6 bases from V and 0 bases from J, the junction contained 11 bases not matched to a gene. The CDR3 region has the DNA TGTGCCAGCAGCTTACAGGGGCCCCTTAACTCCTACAATGAGCAGTTCTTC. It is translated as CASSLQGPLNSYNEQFF.

This clonotype appeared many times. The chain uses TRBV5-8 and TRBJ1-5, with a possible D match to TRBD1 (6 bases). The germline CDR1 and CDR2 sequences are SGHTS and YDEGEE. The CDR3 is 16 amino acids. The V and J ends lost 0 bases and 6 bases respectively, with 16 bases between them. The CDR3 nucleotides are TGTGCCAGCAGCTTGGCTTGGGGGGGGCGAACTCAGCCCCAGCATTTT. Its protein product is CASSLAWGGRTQPQHF.